These T cell receptor beta chains were read from a single sample in a study of control samples from healthy donors and cancer patients. The assay was immunoSEQ multiplex PCR, and TCRdb's table has in-frame clones only and misses some. Found here are approximately 86,000 clones, 86% of them singletons; the top ten hold 20% to 25%. The sample consisted of blood. The receptors derive from a man aged 25 to 40 in good health. CDR3s include the opening cysteine and the closing phenylalanine or tryptophan. Each record gives: clone size, V gene, J gene, D gene, CDR3 protein, CDR3 DNA. The D gene is left open where the match is weak. Some rows mark clone size as missing; the rest say once, few, many or name a class of expanded clone.

clone size: NA; V gene: TRBV7-9; J gene: TRBJ2-6; D gene: NA; CDR3 protein: CASSPEDGSTGANVLTF; CDR3 DNA: TGTGCCAGCAGCCCCGAAGACGGCAGCACTGGGGCCAACGTCCTGACTTTC
clone size: NA; V gene: TRBV28; J gene: TRBJ2-7; D gene: TRBD2; CDR3 protein: CASGLAGGYEQYF; CDR3 DNA: TGTGCCAGCGGACTAGCGGGGGGCTACGAGCAGTACTTC
clone size: NA; V gene: TRBV4-1; J gene: TRBJ2-5; D gene: NA; CDR3 protein: CASSPPPPAETQYF; CDR3 DNA: TGCGCCAGCAGCCCCCCACCCCCGGCAGAGACCCAGTACTTC
clone size: NA; V gene: TRBV7-2; J gene: TRBJ1-1; D gene: NA; CDR3 protein: CASSSREQGRAFF; CDR3 DNA: TGTGCCAGCAGCTCGAGGGAACAGGGTAGAGCTTTCTTT
clone size: NA; V gene: TRBV27; J gene: TRBJ2-7; D gene: NA; CDR3 protein: CASSLGVSGVYEQYF; CDR3 DNA: TGTGCCAGCAGTTTGGGGGTCTCAGGGGTCTACGAGCAGTACTTC
clone size: NA; V gene: TRBV30; J gene: TRBJ1-2; D gene: TRBD1; CDR3 protein: CAWQTGGGYGYTF; CDR3 DNA: TGTGCCTGGCAGACAGGGGGAGGGTATGGCTACACCTTC
clone size: NA; V gene: TRBV19; J gene: TRBJ2-3; D gene: NA; CDR3 protein: CASSIRGALFDTQYF; CDR3 DNA: TGTGCCAGTAGTATCCGGGGGGCCTTATTTGATACGCAGTATTTT
clone size: NA; V gene: TRBV5-1; J gene: TRBJ1-1; D gene: NA; CDR3 protein: CASSRLEGGVQNTEAFF; CDR3 DNA: TGCGCCAGCAGCCGGTTGGAGGGAGGGGTTCAGAACACTGAAGCTTTCTTT
clone size: NA; V gene: TRBV28; J gene: TRBJ1-1; D gene: TRBD1; CDR3 protein: CASSWRTGGAYEAFF; CDR3 DNA: TGTGCCAGCAGTTGGCGGACAGGGGGCGCGTATGAAGCTTTCTTT
clone size: NA; V gene: TRBV6-5; J gene: TRBJ2-3; D gene: NA; CDR3 protein: CASSPGAGGTDTQYF; CDR3 DNA: TGTGCCAGCAGTCCCGGGGCAGGGGGCACAGATACGCAGTATTTT
clone size: once; V gene: TRBV12-3/TRBV12-4; J gene: TRBJ2-1; D gene: TRBD2; CDR3 protein: CASSLLAGEQFF; CDR3 DNA: TGTGCCAGCAGTTTGCTAGCGGGAGAGCAGTTCTTC
clone size: NA; V gene: TRBV6-6; J gene: TRBJ1-6; D gene: NA; CDR3 protein: CASSWTRTVDSPLHF; CDR3 DNA: TGTGCCAGCAGTTGGACGAGGACAGTTGATTCACCCCTCCACTTT
clone size: NA; V gene: TRBV29-1; J gene: TRBJ2-5; D gene: NA; CDR3 protein: CSVEGDHQETQYF; CDR3 DNA: TGCAGCGTTGAAGGGGACCACCAAGAGACCCAGTACTTC
clone size: NA; V gene: TRBV6-6; J gene: TRBJ1-1; D gene: TRBD1; CDR3 protein: CASSYFKGQGPEAFF; CDR3 DNA: TGTGCCAGCAGTTACTTCAAGGGACAGGGGCCTGAAGCTTTCTTT
clone size: NA; V gene: TRBV6-5; J gene: TRBJ2-3; D gene: NA; CDR3 protein: CASRKGDTSTDTQYF; CDR3 DNA: TGTGCCAGCAGAAAAGGGGACACTAGCACAGATACGCAGTATTTT
clone size: once; V gene: TRBV6-5; J gene: TRBJ1-1; D gene: TRBD1; CDR3 protein: CASTLGQGSTEAFF; CDR3 DNA: TGTGCCAGCACCCTGGGACAGGGTAGCACTGAAGCTTTCTTT
clone size: NA; V gene: TRBV4-1; J gene: TRBJ2-7; D gene: TRBD1; CDR3 protein: CASSQVGQASSYEQYF; CDR3 DNA: TGCGCCAGCAGCCAGGTTGGACAGGCCTCTTCCTACGAGCAGTACTTC
clone size: few; V gene: TRBV7-6; J gene: TRBJ2-3; D gene: NA; CDR3 protein: CASSLAGSDTQYF; CDR3 DNA: TGTGCCAGCAGCTTAGCGGGGTCAGATACGCAGTATTTT
clone size: NA; V gene: TRBV6-6; J gene: TRBJ2-7; D gene: TRBD2; CDR3 protein: CASSYLRGGNSYEQYF; CDR3 DNA: TGTGCCAGCAGTTACCTCCGGGGGGGGAACTCCTACGAGCAGTACTTC
clone size: NA; V gene: TRBV2; J gene: TRBJ1-2; D gene: NA; CDR3 protein: CASSATTRTYGYTF; CDR3 DNA: TGTGCCAGCAGCGCAACTACTAGAACCTATGGCTACACCTTC
clone size: NA; V gene: TRBV6-5; J gene: TRBJ2-1; D gene: NA; CDR3 protein: CAIGRHEQFF; CDR3 DNA: TGTGCCATCGGGCGGCATGAGCAGTTCTTC
clone size: NA; V gene: TRBV27; J gene: TRBJ2-7; D gene: NA; CDR3 protein: CASSLILSGISYEQYF; CDR3 DNA: TGTGCCAGCAGTTTAATATTGTCGGGTATCTCCTACGAGCAGTACTTC
clone size: NA; V gene: TRBV2; J gene: TRBJ2-7; D gene: NA; CDR3 protein: CASSGREGQYF; CDR3 DNA: TGTGCCAGCAGTGGTCGGGAAGGGCAGTACTTC
clone size: NA; V gene: TRBV5-6; J gene: TRBJ1-5; D gene: NA; CDR3 protein: CASSQTGTGGGQPQHF; CDR3 DNA: TGTGCCAGCAGCCAGACCGGGACCGGGGGCGGTCAGCCCCAGCATTTT
clone size: NA; V gene: TRBV30; J gene: TRBJ1-2; D gene: NA; CDR3 protein: CAVGKVSSGGYTF; CDR3 DNA: TGTGCCGTGGGCAAGGTCAGTTCTGGAGGCTACACCTTC
clone size: NA; V gene: TRBV10-3; J gene: TRBJ2-3; D gene: TRBD2; CDR3 protein: CAISGLAGDADTQYF; CDR3 DNA: TGTGCCATCAGTGGACTAGCGGGGGATGCAGATACGCAGTATTTT
clone size: NA; V gene: TRBV19; J gene: TRBJ2-2; D gene: NA; CDR3 protein: CASSVTYPANTGELFF; CDR3 DNA: TGTGCCAGTAGTGTGACCTACCCGGCGAACACCGGGGAGCTGTTTTTT
clone size: once; V gene: TRBV10-3; J gene: TRBJ2-3; D gene: TRBD2; CDR3 protein: CAISDRIGLAGPTDTQYF; CDR3 DNA: TGTGCCATCAGTGATAGGATCGGACTAGCGGGGCCCACAGATACGCAGTATTTT
clone size: once; V gene: TRBV4-1; J gene: TRBJ1-6; D gene: NA; CDR3 protein: CASSQDPGGRSPLHF; CDR3 DNA: TGCGCCAGCAGCCAAGACCCAGGTGGGAGGTCACCCCTCCACTTT
clone size: NA; V gene: TRBV19; J gene: TRBJ1-1; D gene: TRBD1; CDR3 protein: CASSMGDSSTEAFF; CDR3 DNA: TGTGCCAGTAGTATGGGGGACAGTTCCACTGAAGCTTTCTTT
clone size: few; V gene: TRBV7-9; J gene: TRBJ1-1; D gene: NA; CDR3 protein: CASSLLQDPDEAFF; CDR3 DNA: TGTGCCAGCAGCTTATTACAAGACCCTGACGAAGCTTTCTTT
clone size: NA; V gene: TRBV10-2; J gene: TRBJ2-7; D gene: TRBD2; CDR3 protein: CASSDLSGVSYEQYF; CDR3 DNA: TGCGCCAGCAGCGACCTAAGCGGGGTCTCCTACGAGCAGTACTTC
clone size: NA; V gene: TRBV27; J gene: TRBJ1-1; D gene: NA; CDR3 protein: CASSLLGGEAFF; CDR3 DNA: TGTGCCAGCAGTTTATTAGGGGGTGAAGCTTTCTTT
clone size: NA; V gene: TRBV6-5; J gene: TRBJ2-1; D gene: NA; CDR3 protein: CASRGDNEQFF; CDR3 DNA: TGTGCCAGCAGAGGGGACAATGAGCAGTTCTTC
clone size: NA; V gene: TRBV6-1; J gene: TRBJ2-7; D gene: TRBD1; CDR3 protein: CASSEGGTGTHEQYF; CDR3 DNA: TGTGCCAGCAGTGAAGGGGGGACAGGGACCCACGAGCAGTACTTC
clone size: medium-sized; V gene: TRBV2; J gene: TRBJ1-2; D gene: NA; CDR3 protein: CASRADGNYGYTF; CDR3 DNA: TGTGCCAGCAGGGCGGACGGGAACTATGGCTACACCTTC
clone size: NA; V gene: TRBV5-1; J gene: TRBJ2-5; D gene: TRBD1; CDR3 protein: CASSLTDEGTGVRETQYF; CDR3 DNA: TGCGCCAGCAGCCTAACCGACGAGGGGACAGGGGTCCGCGAGACCCAGTACTTC
clone size: NA; V gene: TRBV6-5; J gene: TRBJ1-6; D gene: TRBD1; CDR3 protein: CASSRQGSDSPLHF; CDR3 DNA: TGTGCCAGCAGCCGACAGGGGTCGGATTCACCCCTCCACTTT
clone size: NA; V gene: TRBV29-1; J gene: TRBJ2-5; D gene: TRBD1; CDR3 protein: CSGRQGRETQYF; CDR3 DNA: TGCAGCGGTAGACAGGGGAGAGAGACCCAGTACTTC
clone size: NA; V gene: TRBV19; J gene: TRBJ1-1; D gene: NA; CDR3 protein: CASSNTPMNTEAFF; CDR3 DNA: TGTGCCAGTAGTAATACGCCGATGAACACTGAAGCTTTCTTT
clone size: NA; V gene: TRBV6-6; J gene: TRBJ2-5; D gene: NA; CDR3 protein: CASSISGETQYF; CDR3 DNA: TGTGCCAGCAGCATAAGCGGTGAGACCCAGTACTTC
clone size: NA; V gene: TRBV24-1; J gene: TRBJ2-5; D gene: NA; CDR3 protein: CATSDLFTSQAQYF; CDR3 DNA: TGTGCCACCAGTGATTTGTTCACTAGCCAGGCCCAGTACTTC
clone size: NA; V gene: TRBV4-2; J gene: TRBJ2-7; D gene: NA; CDR3 protein: CASSQNTAYEQYF; CDR3 DNA: TGTGCCAGCAGCCAAAACACAGCGTACGAGCAGTACTTC
clone size: once; V gene: TRBV7-6; J gene: TRBJ1-6; D gene: NA; CDR3 protein: CASSLDHPRSSYNSPLHF; CDR3 DNA: TGTGCCAGCAGCTTAGACCATCCCCGGAGCTCCTATAATTCACCCCTCCACTTT
clone size: once; V gene: TRBV5-4; J gene: TRBJ2-5; D gene: TRBD2; CDR3 protein: CASGLAGGPRRETQYF; CDR3 DNA: TGTGCCAGCGGTCTAGCGGGGGGGCCGCGGCGGGAGACCCAGTACTTC
clone size: NA; V gene: TRBV6-5; J gene: TRBJ1-4; D gene: NA; CDR3 protein: CASSYSPQAGEKLFF; CDR3 DNA: TGTGCCAGCAGTTACTCTCCCCAGGCGGGAGAAAAACTGTTTTTT
clone size: NA; V gene: TRBV6-6; J gene: TRBJ2-7; D gene: NA; CDR3 protein: CASSSAGPYEQYF; CDR3 DNA: TGTGCCAGCAGTTCTGCCGGGCCCTACGAGCAGTACTTC
clone size: NA; V gene: TRBV5-1; J gene: TRBJ2-2; D gene: NA; CDR3 protein: CASSFQEGTGELFF; CDR3 DNA: TGCGCCAGCAGCTTCCAAGAAGGCACCGGGGAGCTGTTTTTT
clone size: NA; V gene: TRBV5-1; J gene: TRBJ1-1; D gene: NA; CDR3 protein: CASSLWTVNTEAFF; CDR3 DNA: TGCGCCAGCAGCTTGTGGACAGTTAACACTGAAGCTTTCTTT
clone size: NA; V gene: TRBV5-4; J gene: TRBJ2-6; D gene: NA; CDR3 protein: CASSLGESGANVLTF; CDR3 DNA: TGTGCCAGCAGCTTGGGGGAATCTGGGGCCAACGTCCTGACTTTC
clone size: once; V gene: TRBV27; J gene: TRBJ1-2; D gene: TRBD1; CDR3 protein: CASSLQGGQGEKGYTF; CDR3 DNA: TGTGCCAGCAGTTTACAAGGCGGACAGGGGGAGAAAGGCTACACCTTC